The next 18 T cell receptor beta chains were all read from a single sample in a study of lymphopenia after photon versus proton radiotherapy. Here immunoSEQ multiplex PCR was the method, and the copy in TCRdb shows in-frame clones only, minus some. Seen here are around 33,000 clones, roughly nine tenths observed once, and the top ten hold more than 6.5%. The material was peripheral blood, obtained from a patient treated with proton-based radiotherapy. These receptors were taken from a woman aged 70-85 years with pancreatic cancer. Some clones in this sample may be carry-over from other donors' samples.

This chain links TRBV7-2 with TRBJ1-4; D unclear. CDR3 length: 16 residues. Trimming shortened V by 5 bases and J by 4 bases, and 17 bases separated the two germline ends. Germline CDR1 and CDR2: SGHTA and FQGNSA. CDR3 region: CASSVQTGIGNEKLFF. The CDR3 DNA reads TGTGCCAGCAGCGTACAAACGGGGATCGGTAATGAAAAACTGTTTTTT.

The genes are TRBV28 and TRBJ2-7; 8 nucleotides match TRBD2. Trimming removed 3 bases from V and 2 bases from J; junction bases left unmatched: 12. The CDR3 contains 17 residues. CDR1 and CDR2 from the germline V gene are MDHEN and SYDVKM. This CDR3 reads CASSFGPMGLGAYEQYF. In nucleotides, the CDR3 is TGTGCCAGCAGTTTCGGTCCAATGGGACTAGGAGCCTACGAGCAGTACTTC.

V usage is TRBV4-2 and J usage is TRBJ1-3; the D is unclear. CDR3 size: 15 residues. V lost 0 bases and J lost 4, with 10 bases in between. Per the germline V gene, CDR1 is LGHNA and CDR2 is YNFKEQ. CDR3 in amino acids: CASSQEGRLGNTIYF. The CDR3 DNA reads as TGTGCCAGCAGCCAAGAAGGACGTTTAGGAAACACCATATATTTT.

The rearrangement links TRBV7-2 to TRBJ2-4; D uncertain. The CDR3 runs 14 residues. The V end lost 3 bases, the J end lost 3 bases, and 9 bases lay between the germline ends. The V gene's germline CDR1 is SGHTA and CDR2 FQGNSA. This CDR3 reads CASSLERDKNIQYF. The CDR3 region has the DNA TGTGCCAGCAGCTTGGAAAGGGACAAAAACATTCAGTACTTC. The full variable domain, in which reference TRBV7-2 and TRBJ2-4 provide the parts outside the CDR3, is GAGVSQSPSNKVTEKGKDVELRCDPISGHTALYWYRQSLGQGLEFLIYFQGNSAPDKSGLPSDRFSAERTGGSVSTLTIQRTQQEDSAVYLCASSLERDKNIQYFGAGTRLSVL.

The genes are TRBV30 and TRBJ2-1; TRBD2 agrees at 9 bases. Germline CDR1 and CDR2: GTSNPN and SVGIG (reference sequence). Trimming removed 4 bases from V and 6 bases from J; junction bases left unmatched: 10. The CDR3 loop spans 15 amino acids. The CDR3 sequence: CAWIVSGRGANEQFF. For the CDR3, the DNA is TGTGCCTGGATAGTTAGCGGGAGAGGGGCCAATGAGCAGTTCTTC.

This clone was found once. This chain uses TRBV4-3 with TRBJ1-3; the D is unclear. Germline assignment: CDR1 LGHNA and CDR2 YSLEER. The V end was cut by 3 bases, the J end by 4 bases, with 19 bases between. This CDR3 spans 17 amino acids. The CDR3 nucleotides read TGCGCCAGCAGCCAGAATAGGGTTGAGGTCTGGGGAAACACCATATATTTT. Its protein product is CASSQNRVEVWGNTIYF.

The chain links TRBV7-2 to TRBJ2-1; D ambiguous. Trimming pared 4 bases from V and 0 bases from J, leaving 4 bases between. Per germline, CDR1 SGHTA and CDR2 FQGNSA. The CDR3 is 13 amino acids. The CDR3 is CASSSTSYNEQFF. CDR3 coding DNA: TGTGCCAGCAGCTCCACCTCCTACAATGAGCAGTTCTTC.

The V gene is TRBV6-5, the J gene TRBJ2-2; no reliable D call. The CDR3 length is 13 residues. V was shortened by 4 bases and J by 6 bases, with 9 bases between the two germline ends. The germline V gene has CDR1 MNHEY and CDR2 SVGAGI. The CDR3 reads CASSFEAAGELFF. CDR3 nucleotide sequence: TGTGCCAGCAGTTTCGAGGCGGCCGGGGAGCTGTTTTTT.

The V and J genes are TRBV5-1 and TRBJ2-1, with 11 bases aligning to TRBD2. This CDR3 spans 16 amino acids. Germline V gene lookup returns CDR1 SGHRS and CDR2 YFSETQ. V lost 3 bases, J lost 4 bases, and 6 bases stayed unmatched. CDR3 nucleotide sequence: TGCGCCAGCAGCTACGAGACTAGCGGGACTTACAATGAGCAGTTCTTC. It yields the protein CASSYETSGTYNEQFF.

This clone was observed a single time. Here the CDR3 reads CAWSANLNYGYTF. In DNA, the CDR3 is TGTGCCTGGAGTGCCAACTTAAACTATGGCTACACCTTC. This rearrangement joins TRBV30 to TRBJ1-2; no clear D gene. In germline, CDR1 is GTSNPN, CDR2 SVGIG (reference sequence). The germline V and J ends were trimmed by 1 base and 2 bases, with 8 bases remaining between them. CDR3 size: 13 residues.

V and J are TRBV15 and TRBJ2-5; D call uncertain. This CDR3 has 13 amino acids. Germline loops: CDR1 LNHNV, CDR2 YYDKDF (reference sequence). V lost 3 bases and J 0 bases, leaving 5 bases between the germline ends. In nucleotides, the CDR3 is TGTGCCACCAGCAGGGGGTACCAAGAGACCCAGTACTTC. As protein: CATSRGYQETQYF.

This sequence joins TRBV19 and TRBJ1-1; D might be TRBD1 (6 bases). Per the germline V gene, CDR1 is LNHDA and CDR2 is SQIVND (reference sequence). CDR3 size: 14 residues. V gave up 7 bases and J gave up 4 bases, with 16 bases separating them. The CDR3 nucleotides read TGTGCCAGTACCCTCCAGTACAGGGTCACTGAAGCTTTCTTT. It encodes CASTLQYRVTEAFF.

The V and J genes are TRBV27 and TRBJ2-2; D unresolved. This CDR3 has 12 residues. CDR1 is MNHEY, CDR2 SMNVEV, per germline (reference sequence). V was cut by 6 bases and J by 1 base, with 3 bases left in between. As DNA, the CDR3 is TGTGCCAGCAGACAGAACACCGGGGAGCTGTTTTTT. Encoded protein: CASRQNTGELFF.

The V call is TRBV27, the J call TRBJ2-1; D may be TRBD2 (5 bases). CDR1 is MNHEY, CDR2 SMNVEV, per germline (reference sequence). The CDR3 is made up of 16 amino acids. Deletions cut 6 bases from V and 5 bases from J, with 20 bases between. CDR3: CASRPLDLIKDNEQFF. The CDR3 DNA reads TGTGCCAGCAGACCCCTGGACTTAATTAAGGACAATGAGCAGTTCTTC.

As regards this clone: Additional DNA sequences in this sample encode the identical CDR3. The rearrangement joins TRBV5-1 to TRBJ2-2; D is perhaps TRBD1 (6 bases). The CDR3 sequence is 15 residues long. Between the trimmed V and J ends, which lost 5 bases and 4 bases, there was a span of 15 bases. Germline-derived CDR1 and CDR2 are SGHRS and YFSETQ. CDR3 bases: TGCGCCAGCAGTCTTGCAGGGGCGGTCACCGGGGAGCTGTTTTTT. This gives the protein CASSLAGAVTGELFF.

The chain employs TRBV6-6 and TRBJ2-7; D ambiguous. V dropped 7 bases and J dropped 1 base, with 8 bases sitting between them. Germline CDR1 and CDR2: MNHNY and SVGAGI (reference sequence). This CDR3 has 12 residues. CDR3 protein: CASKRSSYEQYF. Written as DNA, the CDR3 is TGTGCCAGCAAGCGCAGTTCCTACGAGCAGTACTTC.

The chain links TRBV28 to TRBJ2-5; maybe TRBD2 (7 bases). With 3 bases removed from V and 4 bases from J, the gap between germline ends came to 15 bases. Germline-derived CDR1 and CDR2 are MDHEN and SYDVKM. The CDR3 is 15 amino acids. CDR3: CASSFGGPRRETQYF. As DNA, the CDR3 is TGTGCCAGCAGTTTCGGGGGGCCGCGACGAGAGACCCAGTACTTC.

The chain couples TRBV19 to TRBJ2-2; D not certain. The germline gives CDR1 LNHDA, CDR2 SQIVND (reference sequence). Trimming shortened V by 7 bases and J by 5 bases, and 14 bases separated the two germline ends. The CDR3 runs 14 residues. Written as DNA, the CDR3 is TGTGCCAGTACCCCCCCCAATTGGACCGGGGAGCTGTTTTTT. Amino acids: CASTPPNWTGELFF.